This T cell receptor beta chain comes out of a study of T-cell memory formation after mild COVID-19. Regarding the study as a whole: CD8+ contracting clones occupied EMRA, while CD4+ ones occupied mainly CM and EM. Day 37-peaking second-wave clones had unconfirmed SARS-CoV-2 specificity. Clones that got smaller from day 15 to 85 had even CD4/CD8, while clones growing later tipped toward CD4+.

TCRdb passed the 5' RACE reads through MiXCR, listing each CDR3 protein once. Here the sample spans 400,000 to 500,000 distinct CDR3 sequences, more than 15% being singletons. In regard to this clonotype: Antigen unknown.

Trimming left V 0 bases short and J 1 base short, with 7 bases between. CDR1 is SGHAT, CDR2 FQNNGV, per germline. The CDR3 is 15 residues long. This clonotype originated in a man between 18 and 29 years old who had mild COVID-19 (a few samples of this study predate the infection). Cell type and time point are not known. Sequenced: PBMCs or a T cell subset sorted from them (not recorded which). The rearrangement uses TRBV11-2 and TRBJ1-5; no clear D. CDR3 coding DNA: TGTGCCAGCAGCTTAGATCCTCAGAGCAATCAGCCCCAGCATTTT. Encoded protein: CASSLDPQSNQPQHF.